The clone carrying this T cell receptor beta chain was recorded a few times. V was pared by 2 bases and J by 3 bases, with 13 bases between. Germline V CDR1 and CDR2: GTSNPN, SVGIG (reference sequence). The CDR3 contains 15 residues. Assay used: immunoSEQ multiplex PCR; TCRdb lists only in-frame clones, some missing. The data show more than 1 million clones, with approximately 80% seen just once and more than 0.5% held by the top ten. The data were obtained in a study of shared clonotypes between healthy human individuals. Study-level information: Participating donors consisted of two women and a few men aged 18 to 49. CD4 naive and memory got three plates each, CD8 naive two, CD8 memory one.

The source of this sequence is a man between 18 and 29 years old in good health. Some clones in this sample may be carry-over from other donors' samples. Sequenced: memory CD4+ T cells from PBMCs. Indicated subset: CD45RA-negative fraction. The rearrangement uses TRBV30 and TRBJ1-4; D remains unclear. The CDR3 region is CAWSPRDQSNEKLFF. CDR3 bases: TGTGCCTGGAGTCCTCGGGATCAGTCTAATGAAAAACTGTTTTTT.